The T cell receptor beta chain under discussion was sequenced for a study of T cell changes during pregnancy in multiple sclerosis. TCRdb's table, derived via immunoSEQ multiplex PCR, lists solely in-frame clones and lacks some. The sample contains roughly 70,000 clones, 90% of which appear only once. V was clipped by 6 bases and J by 9 bases; unmatched bases: 19. The CDR3 is 18 residues long. The germline V gene encodes CDR1 WSHSY and CDR2 SAAADI. Specimen: peripheral blood, collected in the third trimester of pregnancy. This chain uses TRBV10-2 with TRBJ2-1, with 11 bases fitting TRBD2. The TCR was taken from a female donor with multiple sclerosis, enrolled in a pregnancy study. In nucleotides, the CDR3 is TGCGCCAGCAGCCCCATCCCACATAGCGGGAGGGCCGTCAGTGAGCAGTTCTTC. As protein: CASSPIPHSGRAVSEQFF.